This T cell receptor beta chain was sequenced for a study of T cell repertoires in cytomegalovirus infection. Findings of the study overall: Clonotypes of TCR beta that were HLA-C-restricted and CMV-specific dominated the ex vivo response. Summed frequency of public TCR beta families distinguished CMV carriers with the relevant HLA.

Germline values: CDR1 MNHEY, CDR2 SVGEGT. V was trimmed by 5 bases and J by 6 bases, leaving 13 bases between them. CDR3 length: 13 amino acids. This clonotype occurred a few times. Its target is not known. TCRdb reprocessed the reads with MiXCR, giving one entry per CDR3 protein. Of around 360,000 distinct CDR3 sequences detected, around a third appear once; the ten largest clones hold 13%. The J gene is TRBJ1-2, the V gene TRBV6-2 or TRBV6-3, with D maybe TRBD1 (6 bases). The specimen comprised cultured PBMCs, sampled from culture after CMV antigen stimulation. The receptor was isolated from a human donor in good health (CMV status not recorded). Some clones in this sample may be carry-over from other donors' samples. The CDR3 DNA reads TGTGCCAGCAGTCGTAGAAACAGGGATGGCTACACCTTC. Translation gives CASSRRNRDGYTF.